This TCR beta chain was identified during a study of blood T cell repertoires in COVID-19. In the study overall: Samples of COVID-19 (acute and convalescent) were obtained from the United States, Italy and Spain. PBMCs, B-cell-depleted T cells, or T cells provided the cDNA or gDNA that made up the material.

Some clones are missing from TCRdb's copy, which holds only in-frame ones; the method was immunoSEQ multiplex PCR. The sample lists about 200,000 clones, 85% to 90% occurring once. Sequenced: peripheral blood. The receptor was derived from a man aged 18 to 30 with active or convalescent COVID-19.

CDR3 sequence: CASRGPAGGGSYNEQFF. As DNA, the CDR3 is TGTGCCAGTAGGGGACCGGCGGGAGGGGGCTCCTACAATGAGCAGTTCTTC. This chain joins TRBV19 and TRBJ2-1; TRBD2 matches at 9 bases. J gave up 0 bases and V 6 bases, and 9 bases lay outside the gene matches. The CDR3 runs to 17 residues. Germline V gene sequence: CDR1 LNHDA, CDR2 SQIVND (reference sequence).